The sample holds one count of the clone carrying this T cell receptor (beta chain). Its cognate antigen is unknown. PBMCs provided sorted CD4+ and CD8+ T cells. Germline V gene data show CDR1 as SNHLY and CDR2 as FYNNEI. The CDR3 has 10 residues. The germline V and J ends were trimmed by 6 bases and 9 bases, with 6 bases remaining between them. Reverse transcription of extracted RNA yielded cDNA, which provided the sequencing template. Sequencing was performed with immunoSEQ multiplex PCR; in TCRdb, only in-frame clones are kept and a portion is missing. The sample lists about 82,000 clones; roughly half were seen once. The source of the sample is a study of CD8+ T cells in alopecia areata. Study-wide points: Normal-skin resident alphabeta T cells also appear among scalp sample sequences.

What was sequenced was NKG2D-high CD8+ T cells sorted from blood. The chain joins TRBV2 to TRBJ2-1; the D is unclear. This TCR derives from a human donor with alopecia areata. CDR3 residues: CASSWGEQFF. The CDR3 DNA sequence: TGTGCCAGCAGCTGGGGTGAGCAGTTCTTC.